This T cell receptor (beta chain) was identified during a study of yellow fever vaccine responses in identical twins. General study results and limits: Reportedly, the response of twins' T cells to the vaccine seemed partly convergent, partly personalized.

Each CDR3 protein is one row after TCRdb ran MiXCR on the RT-PCR reads. There are just under 3,500 distinct CDR3 sequences in the sample; 70% to 90% occur only once, and around 2.5% lies in the top ten. Trimming shortened V by 0 bases and J by 4 bases, and 12 bases separated the two germline ends. CDR1 and CDR2 from the germline V gene are MNHEY and SVGAGI. The CDR3 loop spans 15 amino acids. Worth noting for this clonotype: The target antigen is unknown.

The gene calls are TRBV6-5 and TRBJ1-2; unclear D gene. The origin of this receptor is a woman younger than 35 who received the yellow fever vaccine. The sequences come from T cells from blood (PBMCs), unsorted or a sorted subset (not recorded which), collected before or after yellow fever vaccination (not recorded which). Written as DNA, the CDR3 is TGTGCCAGCAGTTACTCTCTGGGTTCGGGCTATGGCTACACCTTC. Encoded protein: CASSYSLGSGYGYTF.